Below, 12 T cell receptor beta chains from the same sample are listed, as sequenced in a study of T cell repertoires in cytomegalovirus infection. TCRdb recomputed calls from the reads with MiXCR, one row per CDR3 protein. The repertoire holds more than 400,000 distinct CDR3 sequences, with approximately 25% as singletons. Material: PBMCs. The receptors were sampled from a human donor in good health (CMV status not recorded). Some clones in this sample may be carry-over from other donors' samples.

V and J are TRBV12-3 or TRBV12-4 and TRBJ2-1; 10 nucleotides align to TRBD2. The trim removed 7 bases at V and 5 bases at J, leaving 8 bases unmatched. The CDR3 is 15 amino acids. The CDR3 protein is CASTPLAGVDNEQFF. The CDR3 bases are TGTGCCAGCACCCCTCTAGCGGGAGTGGACAATGAGCAGTTCTTC.

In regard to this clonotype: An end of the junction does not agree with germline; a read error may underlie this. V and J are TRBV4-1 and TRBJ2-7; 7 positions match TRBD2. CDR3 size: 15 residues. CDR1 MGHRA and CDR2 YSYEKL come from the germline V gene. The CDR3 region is CASSPPGGRSYEQYF. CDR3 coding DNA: TGTGCCAGCAGCCCGCCGGGCGGGAGATCCTACGAGCAGTACTTC.

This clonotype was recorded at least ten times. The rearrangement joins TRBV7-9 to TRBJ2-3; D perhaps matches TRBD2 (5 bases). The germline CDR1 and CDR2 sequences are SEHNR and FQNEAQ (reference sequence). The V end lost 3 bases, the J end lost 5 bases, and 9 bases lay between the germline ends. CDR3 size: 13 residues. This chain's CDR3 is CASSFPRGDTQYF. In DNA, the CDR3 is TGTGCCAGCAGCTTCCCTCGGGGAGATACGCAGTATTTT.

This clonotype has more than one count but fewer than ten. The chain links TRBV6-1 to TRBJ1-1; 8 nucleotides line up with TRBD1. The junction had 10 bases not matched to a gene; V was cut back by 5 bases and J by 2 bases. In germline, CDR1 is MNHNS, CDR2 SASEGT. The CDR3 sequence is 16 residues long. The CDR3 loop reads CASSFPADRGNTEAFF. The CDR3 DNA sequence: TGTGCCAGCAGTTTCCCCGCCGACAGGGGAAACACTGAAGCTTTCTTT.

The CDR3 DNA reads as TGTGCCAGCAAGGAAGACAGGGAAGCTTTCTTT. Protein: CASKEDREAFF. This rearrangement joins TRBV6-5 to TRBJ1-1, with a tentative D call TRBD1 (6 bases). V shed 7 bases and J shed 8 bases, with 11 bases lying between them. Germline CDR1 reads MNHEY; CDR2 reads SVGAGI. The CDR3 has 11 amino acids.

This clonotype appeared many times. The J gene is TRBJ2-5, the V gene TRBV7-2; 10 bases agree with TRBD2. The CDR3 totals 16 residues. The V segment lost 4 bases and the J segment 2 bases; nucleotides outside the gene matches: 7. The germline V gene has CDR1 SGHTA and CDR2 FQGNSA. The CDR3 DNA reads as TGTGCCAGCAGCTACGATAGCGGGAGGATTCAAGAGACCCAGTACTTC. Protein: CASSYDSGRIQETQYF.

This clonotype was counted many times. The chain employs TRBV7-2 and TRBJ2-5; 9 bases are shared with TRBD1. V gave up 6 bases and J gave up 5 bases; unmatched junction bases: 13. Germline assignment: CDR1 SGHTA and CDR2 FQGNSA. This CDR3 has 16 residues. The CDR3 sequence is CASRTRSGTGGETQYF. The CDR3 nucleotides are TGTGCCAGCAGAACACGGAGCGGAACAGGGGGCGAGACCCAGTACTTC.

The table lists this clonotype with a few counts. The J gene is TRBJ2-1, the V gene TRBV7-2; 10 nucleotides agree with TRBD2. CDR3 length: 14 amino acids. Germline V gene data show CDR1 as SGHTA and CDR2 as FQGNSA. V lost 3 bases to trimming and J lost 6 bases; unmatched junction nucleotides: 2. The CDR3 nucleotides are TGTGCCAGCAGCTTCGGGACTAGCGTCAATGAGCAGTTCTTC. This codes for CASSFGTSVNEQFF.

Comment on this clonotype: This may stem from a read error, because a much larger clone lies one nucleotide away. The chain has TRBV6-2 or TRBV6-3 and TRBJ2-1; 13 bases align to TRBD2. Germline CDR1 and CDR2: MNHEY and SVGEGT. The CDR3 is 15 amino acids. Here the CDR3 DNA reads TGTGCCAGCAGTCTGGGACTAGCGGGAATTAATGCGCAGTTCTTC. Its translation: CASSLGLAGINAQFF.

CDR3 region: CATGSSYNSPLHF. For the CDR3, the DNA is TGTGCCACCGGGAGCTCCTATAATTCACCCCTCCACTTT. The chain employs TRBV15 and TRBJ1-6, with D uncertain. Trimming cost V 8 bases and J 0 bases, with 5 bases left between them. The length of the CDR3 is 13 residues. Germline V gene lookup returns CDR1 LNHNV and CDR2 YYDKDF (reference sequence).

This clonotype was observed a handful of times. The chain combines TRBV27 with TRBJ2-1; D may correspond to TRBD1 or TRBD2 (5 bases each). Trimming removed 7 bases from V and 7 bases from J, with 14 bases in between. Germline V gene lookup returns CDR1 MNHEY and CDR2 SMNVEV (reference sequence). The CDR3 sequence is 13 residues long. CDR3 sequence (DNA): TGTGCCAGCATTCCCGAGTGGGGGAATGAGCAGTTCTTC. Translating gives CASIPEWGNEQFF.

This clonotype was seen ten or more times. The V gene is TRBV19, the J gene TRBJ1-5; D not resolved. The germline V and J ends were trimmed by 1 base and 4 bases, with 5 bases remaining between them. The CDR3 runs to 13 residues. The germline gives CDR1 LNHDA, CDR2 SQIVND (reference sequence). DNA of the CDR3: TGTGCCAGTAGTATAGGAGGGAATCAGCCCCAGCATTTT. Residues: CASSIGGNQPQHF.